Detailed here is one TCR beta chain. It lacks a known antigen. Within one base of it there is no much larger clone, and no base qualities were kept. To prepare the library, the immunoSEQ multiplex PCR assay was applied. A mixture of 60 forward primers for TCR Vbeta segments and 13 reverse primers for TCR Jbeta segments was used in the multiplex PCR. The CDR3 region of rearranged TCR beta genes was amplified from genomic DNA with a multiplex PCR assay. On the Illumina HiSeq System, the amplified TCR beta libraries were sequenced as 87-base-pair reads. The study's processing was this. A later analysis tallied 75 million to 95 million unique TCR beta chains across the 600 to 700 repertoires, and roughly 11 million of those chains were shared by two or more donors. A nearest-neighbor algorithm error-corrected the raw reads and collapsed the reads into unique sequences, merging closely related sequences to remove PCR and sequencing errors. To assign V, D and J gene segments, CDR3 sequences were aligned to IMGT reference sequences. For a sequence to be retained, at least a six-nucleotide match to both a V gene segment and a J gene segment was required. Rearrangements were classified as productive when the CDR3 lacked stop codons and remained in frame with V and J, and all other rearrangements were classified as non-productive. Following IMGT convention, CDR3 was defined as the stretch from the second conserved V-encoded cysteine up to the conserved J-encoded phenylalanine. In an earlier analysis of around 600 of the donors, sequences lacking an unambiguous match to a single V gene segment were excluded. An earlier analysis of several hundred of the donors called V segments functional above 56.7% productive rearrangements and segregating when the between-donor standard deviation exceeded 5%. To diagnose cytomegalovirus status from the catalog of TCR beta chain sequences, a statistical classification framework was built. In a later analysis, TCR nucleotide sequences were compared against IMGT/GENE-DB human TR gene sequences so that V and J genes could be assigned. Using the TCRdist pipeline, a later analysis assigned CDR3 sequences along with most-parsimonious VDJ recombination scenarios. In a later analysis, each TCR beta chain was defined by its CDR3 amino acid sequence together with its V-gene family, and reads without a unique V-gene family were excluded. As a way to deal with suspected cross-contamination and a sequencing artifact, a later analysis dropped nearly 600 nucleotide sequences that were highly shared and had low generation probability. For each public chain, a later analysis derived a clonal expansion index from normalized ranks of inferred template counts within each repertoire. In a later analysis, generation probabilities were computed with a VDJ recombination model fitted to out-of-frame rearrangements, and the resulting probabilities were checked against IGoR. In a later analysis, hypergeometric tests were used to score TCR-TCR, TCR-HLA and TCR-CMV co-occurrence, with a repertoire-size bias correction applied to TCR pairs. False discovery rates were estimated in a later analysis by permuting HLA or CMV assignments 20 times. A later analysis grouped co-occurring TCRs with DBSCAN, adding TCRdist sequence similarity when clustering within HLA-allele-positive subsets. Repertoires with fewer than 30,000 or more than 120,000 public chains, plus five repertoires with anomalous nucleotide sharing, were excluded from co-occurrence clustering. TCRdb limited this immuneACCESS table to in-frame rearrangements with V and J called. A share of clones is missing; checked studies link under half to unresolved V genes, and the rest is unexplained. Clone size and the V and J calls come from that table; the DNA yielded D and trimming. The sample table holds approximately 170,000 clones, of which roughly 80% were seen once. The ten largest account for roughly 2.3% of the sample.

The cohort comprised under 700 healthy bone marrow donors. At the time of sampling, all cohort members were nominally healthy, though unrecorded immune exposures were likely present. The donor was CMV seronegative and was included in the group of several hundred seronegative cohort members. Each donor provided a peripheral blood sample, and peripheral blood mononuclear cells were used for TCR beta sequencing. The Qiagen DNeasy Blood Extraction Kit was used to extract genomic DNA from the blood cell samples. This entry belongs to a study of cytomegalovirus exposure and HLA in healthy donors (dated by TCRdb to 2016 to 2017). A note on the overall study: An earlier analysis of a few hundred of the donors reported approximately 260 Gb of sequence data and 117 million unique TCR beta sequences obtained from approximately 180 million T cells. Donor age, sex, ethnicity and CMV serostatus were compiled together with the repertoire data. Using immunosequencing, the study profiled T cell repertoires from some 670 subjects and related those repertoires to cytomegalovirus serostatus. To predict cytomegalovirus infection status, the study combined high-throughput TCR immunosequencing, statistical association of individual TCRs with disease status, and machine learning. The number of donors typed differed by locus, with about 629-640 for A, B, C, DRB1 and DQB1, around 560 for DQA1, 600 to 610 for DPA1, and around 430 for DPB1. An earlier analysis of some 600 of the donors applied high-throughput TCR beta sequencing to assess whether each TCR beta V gene segment acted as functional or pseudogenic. All discovery cohort repertoires had been generated using a single sequencing platform. The study was designed to test whether signatures of past pathogen exposure could be identified by cataloging public T cell receptors. An early release covering around 630 HLA-typed donors comprised about 310 gigabases of sequencing data and tens of millions of unique TCR sequences. A later analysis re-examined previously published TCR beta repertoires from about 670 donors and added high-resolution HLA genotyping to investigate patterns of TCR occurrence. Genome-wide SNP genotypes for about 60% of the 666 donors were used in a later genetic analysis, which treated that subset as a discovery cohort. Rather than using new phenotypic data, the later analysis identified candidate immune exposures from TCR beta sequences and from how often those sequences occurred across donors. Across roughly 420 genotyped donors of the cohort, an average of approximately 200,000 unique TCR beta nucleotide sequences per donor were sequenced, and roughly a sixth of those sequences were non-productive. Besides the first cohort of hundreds of subjects, a separate validation cohort made up of 120 different subjects was used. Among the approximately 400 genotyped donors, around 81% belonged to the genetic ancestry cluster associated with self-reported Caucasian donors. Four or five DR-DQ haplotypes were treated as single units for association and clustering because of strong linkage in the cohort. HLA typing covered class I and class II loci at four-digit resolution. General findings and caveats noted by the study authors: A later genetic analysis associated a missense DCLRE1C variant with V-gene and J-gene trimming of TCR beta chains, and an independent cohort replicated the association. In a later genetic analysis, fewer N-insertions in productive TCRs were reported among donors in an Asian-associated ancestry cluster than the approximately 710-donor mean. In a later analysis, around 17,000 TCR beta sequences were associated with specific HLA alleles at a false discovery rate of 0.05. It was suggested by the authors that the approach could potentially be generalized to other disease states and immunological phenotypes. The cohort was sequenced for TCR beta chains only, and without alpha or paired-chain data the features that could be detected were limited. A few of the identified cytomegalovirus-associated TCR beta chains were confirmed in vitro to be specific for cytomegalovirus antigens. A total of 150 to 200 TCR beta chains were listed by the study as associated with cytomegalovirus. Cytomegalovirus status was reported to be diagnosed by the classifier with high specificity and sensitivity in both the original and validation cohorts. Most CMV-associated TCR beta chains appeared to be HLA-restricted in a later analysis, and the HLA associations seemed to be driven largely by CMV exposure. The only immune exposure information available for the cohort was CMV serostatus. In a later analysis, HLA-associated TCR beta chains showed more clonal expansion and lower generation probabilities than non-associated chains that were equally common. The earlier analysis of a few hundred of the donors excluded about 16 rarely observed V segments, including chromosome 9 orphons, because counts were too low. Several of the top co-occurrence clusters appeared to be linked to parvovirus B19, influenza, CMV and Epstein-Barr virus, according to a later analysis. A cluster of highly shared sequence variants was judged likely to represent a technical artifact of the sequencing pipeline. When HLA alleles, especially DR and DQ, strongly co-occurred, TCR associations were difficult to assign to individual alleles. Presence/absence analyses assumed roughly uniform sequencing depth across donors, an assumption that may not hold. Because some donors lacked HLA typing at each locus, the association tests relied only on the typed subset. Linkage disequilibrium might explain the correlated functional status among segregating V segments, but an unknown experimental factor could not be excluded. Most TCR sequences were seen in very few donors, while some public TCRs were found in many individuals. According to a later analysis, TCR association rates differed among HLA loci, with DRB1 alleles showing the most associated TCRs and HLA-C alleles showing the fewest. A further reported finding was that TCR beta sequences accurately predicted the HLA-A and HLA-B alleles for most subjects in the first cohort. Broadly in line with IMGT annotations, most TCR beta V segments showed up in productive rearrangements about 90% or about 30% of the time in an earlier analysis of 587 of the donors. The 87-base-pair reads could not distinguish some IMGT-functional V segments, including TRBV6-2 and TRBV6-3, so those segments were excluded.

CDR1 SGHRS and CDR2 YFSETQ were looked up in the germline V gene. The junction shows trimming of 4 bases on V and 7 bases on J, and the gene matches do not reach 5 bases of it. Reading from cysteine to phenylalanine, the CDR3 counts 14 amino acids. Here the CDR3 DNA is all that survives: 42 bases in frame from base 1. The chain joins TRBV5-1 to TRBJ1-4; the central 9 bases match TRBD1. The clonotype was recovered from a male donor in good health and CMV-seronegative. Sequencing used PBMCs. The bases read TGCGCCAGCAGCGTCGGGACAGGGCCTGAAAAACTGTTTTTT. Its coded protein is CASSVGTGPEKLFF.